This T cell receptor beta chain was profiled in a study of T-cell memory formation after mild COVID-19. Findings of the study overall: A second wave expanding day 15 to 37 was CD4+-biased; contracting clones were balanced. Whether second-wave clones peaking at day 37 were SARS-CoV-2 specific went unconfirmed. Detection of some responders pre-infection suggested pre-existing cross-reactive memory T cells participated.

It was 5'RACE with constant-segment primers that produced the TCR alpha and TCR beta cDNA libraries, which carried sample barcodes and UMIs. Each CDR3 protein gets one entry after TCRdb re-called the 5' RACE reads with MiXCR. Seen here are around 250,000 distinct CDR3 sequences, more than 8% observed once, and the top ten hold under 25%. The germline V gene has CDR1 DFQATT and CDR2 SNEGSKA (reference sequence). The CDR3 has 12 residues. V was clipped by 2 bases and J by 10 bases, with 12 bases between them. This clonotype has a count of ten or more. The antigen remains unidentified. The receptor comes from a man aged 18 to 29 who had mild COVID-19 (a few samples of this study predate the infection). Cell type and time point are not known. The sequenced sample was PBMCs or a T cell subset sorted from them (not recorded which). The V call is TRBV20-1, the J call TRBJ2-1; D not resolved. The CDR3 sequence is CSARLLVGEQFF. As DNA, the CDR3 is TGCAGTGCTAGATTGCTGGTGGGAGAGCAGTTCTTC.